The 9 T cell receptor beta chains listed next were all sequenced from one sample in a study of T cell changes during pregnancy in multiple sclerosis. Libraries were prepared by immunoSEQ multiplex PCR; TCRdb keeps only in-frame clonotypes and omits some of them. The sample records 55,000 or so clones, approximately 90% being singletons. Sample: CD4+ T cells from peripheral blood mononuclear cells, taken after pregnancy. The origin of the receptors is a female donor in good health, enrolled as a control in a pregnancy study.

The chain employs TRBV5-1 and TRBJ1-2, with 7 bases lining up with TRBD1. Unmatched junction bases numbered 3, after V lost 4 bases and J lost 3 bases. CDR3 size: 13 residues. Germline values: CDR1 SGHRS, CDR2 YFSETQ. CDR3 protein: CASSVGTDYGYTF. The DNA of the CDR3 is TGCGCCAGCAGCGTCGGGACAGACTATGGCTACACCTTC.

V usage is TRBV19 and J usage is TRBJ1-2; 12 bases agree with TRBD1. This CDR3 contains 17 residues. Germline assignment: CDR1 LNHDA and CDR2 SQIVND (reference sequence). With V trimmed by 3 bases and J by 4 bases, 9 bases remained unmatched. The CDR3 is CASSISGTGGRIYGYTF. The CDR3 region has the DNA TGTGCCAGTAGTATTTCCGGGACAGGGGGCCGGATCTATGGCTACACCTTC. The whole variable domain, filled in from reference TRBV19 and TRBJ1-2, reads DGGITQSPKYLFRKEGQNVTLSCEQNLNHDAMYWYRQDPGQGLRLIYYSQIVNDFQKGDIAEGYSVSREKKESFPLTVTSAQKNPTAFYLCASSISGTGGRIYGYTFGSGTRLTVV.

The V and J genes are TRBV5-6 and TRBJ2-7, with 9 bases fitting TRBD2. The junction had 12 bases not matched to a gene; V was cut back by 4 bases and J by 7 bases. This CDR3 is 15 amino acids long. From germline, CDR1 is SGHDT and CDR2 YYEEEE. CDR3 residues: CASSIGSAGGLEQYF. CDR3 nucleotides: TGTGCCAGCAGCATCGGATCAGCGGGGGGTTTAGAGCAGTACTTC. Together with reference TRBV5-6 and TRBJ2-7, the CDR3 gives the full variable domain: DAGVTQSPTHLIKTRGQQVTLRCSPKSGHDTVSWYQQALGQGPQFIFQYYEEEERQRGNFPDRFSGHQFPNYSSELNVNALLLGDSALYLCASSIGSAGGLEQYFGPGTRLTVT.

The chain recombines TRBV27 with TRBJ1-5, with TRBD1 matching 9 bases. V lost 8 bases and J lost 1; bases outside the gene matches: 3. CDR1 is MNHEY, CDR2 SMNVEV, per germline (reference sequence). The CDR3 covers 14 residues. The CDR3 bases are TGTGCCAGCCGAGGGACAGGGAGCAATCAGCCCCAGCATTTT. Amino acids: CASRGTGSNQPQHF.

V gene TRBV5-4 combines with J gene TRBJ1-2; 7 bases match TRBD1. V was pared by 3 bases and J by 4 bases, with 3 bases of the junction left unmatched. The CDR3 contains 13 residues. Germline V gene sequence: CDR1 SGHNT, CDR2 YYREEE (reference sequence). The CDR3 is CASSSTGIYGYTF. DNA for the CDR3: TGTGCCAGCAGCTCGACAGGGATCTATGGCTACACCTTC.

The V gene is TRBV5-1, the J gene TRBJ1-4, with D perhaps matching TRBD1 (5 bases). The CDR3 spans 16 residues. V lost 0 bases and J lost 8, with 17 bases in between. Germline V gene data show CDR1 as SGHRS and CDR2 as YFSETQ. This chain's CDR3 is CASSLEGRGQWEKLFF. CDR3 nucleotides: TGCGCCAGCAGCTTGGAAGGGAGGGGTCAGTGGGAAAAACTGTTTTTT.

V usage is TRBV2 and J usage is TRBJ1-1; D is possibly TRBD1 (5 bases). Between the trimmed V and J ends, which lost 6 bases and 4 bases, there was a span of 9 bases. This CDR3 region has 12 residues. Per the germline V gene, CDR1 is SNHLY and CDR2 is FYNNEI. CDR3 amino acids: CASSGGVTEAFF. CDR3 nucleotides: TGTGCCAGCAGCGGGGGGGTCACTGAAGCTTTCTTT.

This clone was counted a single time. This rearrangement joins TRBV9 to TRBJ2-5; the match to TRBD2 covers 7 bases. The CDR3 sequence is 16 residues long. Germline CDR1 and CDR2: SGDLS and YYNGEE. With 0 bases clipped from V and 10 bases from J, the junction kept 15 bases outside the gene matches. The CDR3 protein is CASSVGGRAAGEFQYF. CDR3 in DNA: TGTGCCAGCAGCGTAGGAGGAAGGGCGGCGGGGGAGTTCCAGTACTTC. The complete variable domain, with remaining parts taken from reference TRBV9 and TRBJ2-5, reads DSGVTQTPKHLITATGQRVTLRCSPRSGDLSVYWYQQSLDQGLQFLIQYYNGEERAKGNILERFSAQQFPDLHSELNLSSLELGDSALYFCASSVGGRAAGEFQYFGPGTRLLVL.

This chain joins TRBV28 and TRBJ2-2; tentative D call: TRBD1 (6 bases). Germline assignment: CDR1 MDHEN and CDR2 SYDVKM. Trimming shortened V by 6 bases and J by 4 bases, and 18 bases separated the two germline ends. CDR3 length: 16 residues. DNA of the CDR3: TGTGCCAGCAGGAGTGGGCAGGGGATGGGCACCGGGGAGCTGTTTTTT. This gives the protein CASRSGQGMGTGELFF.